This record covers a single T cell receptor (beta chain). The target antigen is unknown. The data were obtained in a study of graft-versus-host responses after intestinal transplantation. Study information: Multivisceral, liver-intestinal, or isolated intestinal transplants were received by the recipients. All recipients got anti-thymocyte globulin induction, then tacrolimus and steroids for roughly 3 years. Study conclusions and caveats: GvH clones were found in recipient marrow; some appeared first in ileum or blood. Elevated graft-versus-host to host-versus-graft clonal ratios in allografts were recorded for patients with graft-donor T cell macrochimerism.

Trimming stripped 1 base from V and 2 bases from J, with 8 bases between. Per germline, CDR1 LNHNV and CDR2 YYDKDF (reference sequence). The CDR3 length is 14 residues. The table came from immunoSEQ multiplex PCR; TCRdb's copy has only in-frame clones and leaves some out. The sample shows tens of thousands of clones, 70% to 90% of them seen only once. This chain joins TRBV15 and TRBJ2-5; D unclear. This receptor was taken from a human donor who received an intestinal transplant. This specimen consisted of unstimulated CD4+ T cells sorted from spleen or lymph node cells, obtained before intestinal transplant. CDR3 in DNA: TGTGCCACCAGCAGAGGGGCAAAACAAGAGACCCAGTACTTC. The encoded protein is CATSRGAKQETQYF.